Described below is a single T cell receptor (beta chain) sequence and its context. This clone was seen only a few times. Its cognate antigen has yet to be identified. One base away there is no much larger clone; base qualities are not given. The immunoSEQ Assay, a bias-controlled multiplex PCR, was used to amplify TCRbeta CDR3 regions from genomic DNA. The paper's processing steps were these. The number of nucleated cells in each sample was estimated by amplification of reference gene primers within the assay. Sequence reads were collapsed and filtered to measure the absolute abundance of every unique TCRbeta CDR3 rearrangement. Productive Simpson clonality was computed per sample as the square root of Simpson's diversity index over productive rearrangements. TCRdb carries this immuneACCESS record with in-frame sequences only. Its versions omit some clonotypes, under half of them owing to an unresolved V gene in the studies checked, with the rest unexplained. V and J calls and clone size are those listed in that table; D and trimming were worked out from the DNA. Present in this sample are fewer than 120,000 clones, less than 85% of which were seen just once. Of the sample, approximately 3.9% falls within the top ten clones.

The sample is drawn from a study of blood T cell repertoires in COVID-19 (dated by TCRdb to about 2020). Regarding the study in general: Samples from collaborators originated in the United States, Italy and Spain and spanned both the acute and convalescent phases of COVID-19. Where available, HLA class I and class II types were taken from metadata supplied by the sample provider and were not determined by assay-based typing. The samples were drawn from the first 160 participants of the ongoing ImmuneRACE study and from over a thousand subjects provided by 6 global collaborators. The sample metadata nearly always contained a de-identified subject ID, COVID-19 status, age in years and sex. The material from the prospective study consisted of cDNA or gDNA derived from T cells, B-cell-depleted T cells, or PBMCs. Subjects who had been exposed to COVID-19, were actively infected with it, or had recovered from it provided the deeply sampled blood TCRbeta repertoires that made up the dataset. The repertoires were released in a freely available public database intended as a resource for research on the immune response to SARS-CoV-2.

Results the study describes overall, beyond this receptor: How much clinical and demographic metadata was included differed by source and by participant, and the metadata was provided uncurated.

The collaborating institutions used their own protocols to collect whole blood in K2EDTA tubes. For TCRbeta analysis, collaborators shipped samples in one of three forms: frozen whole blood, isolated PBMCs, or DNA extracted from either of those sample types. The junction shows trimming of 6 bases on V and 4 bases on J, and the gene matches do not reach 5 bases of it. From the germline V gene (reference sequence), CDR1 is LNHDA and CDR2 is SQIVND. CDR3 length: 14 amino acids, cysteine to phenylalanine. Of all the DNA, just the CDR3 is kept, 42 bases in frame from base 1. This TCR derives from a woman at least 80 years old with acute or convalescent COVID-19. The V gene is TRBV19 and the J gene is TRBJ2-5; the junction holds 10 bases that match TRBD2. Sequenced material: peripheral blood. The DNA sequence follows: TGTGCCAGTAGGGAGCGGGGGGGCCTAGAGACCCAGTACTTC. Translated, this gives CASRERGGLETQYF.